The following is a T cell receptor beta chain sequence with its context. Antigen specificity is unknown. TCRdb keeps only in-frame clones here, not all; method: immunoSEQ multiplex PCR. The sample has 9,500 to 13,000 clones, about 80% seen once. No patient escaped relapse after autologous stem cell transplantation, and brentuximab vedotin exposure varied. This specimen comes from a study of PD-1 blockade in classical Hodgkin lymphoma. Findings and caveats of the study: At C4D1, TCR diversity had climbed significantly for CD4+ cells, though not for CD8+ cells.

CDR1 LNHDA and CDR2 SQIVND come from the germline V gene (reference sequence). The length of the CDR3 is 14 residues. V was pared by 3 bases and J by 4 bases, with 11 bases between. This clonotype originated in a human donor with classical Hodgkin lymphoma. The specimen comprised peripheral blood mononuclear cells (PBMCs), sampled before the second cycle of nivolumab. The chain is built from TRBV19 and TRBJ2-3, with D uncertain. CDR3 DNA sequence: TGTGCCAGTAGTATCCGGCAGACCTCAGATACGCAGTATTTT. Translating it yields CASSIRQTSDTQYF. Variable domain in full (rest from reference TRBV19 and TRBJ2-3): DGGITQSPKYLFRKEGQNVTLSCEQNLNHDAMYWYRQDPGQGLRLIYYSQIVNDFQKGDIAEGYSVSREKKESFPLTVTSAQKNPTAFYLCASSIRQTSDTQYFGPGTRLTVL.